The 28 T cell receptor beta chains below come from one sample, sequenced in a study of CD8 T cells in ankylosing spondylitis. A single record per CDR3 protein comes from TCRdb applying MiXCR to the 5' RACE reads. The profile covers 350,000 to 550,000 distinct CDR3 sequences, with roughly 26% appearing a single time and roughly 1% taken by the ten largest. These TCRs' antigens remain unknown. General study results and limits: Several highly homologous variants made up a TCR beta motif, and this motif appeared characteristic of ankylosing spondylitis blood.

Material for sequencing was blood, either unsorted or a sorted T cell fraction (not recorded which). The receptors were sampled from a male donor with ankylosing spondylitis.

As regards this clonotype: The junction does not match germline at one end; this may be a read error. The V call is TRBV20-1, the J call TRBJ2-1; possibly TRBD2 for D (5 bases). Germline CDR1 reads DFQATT; CDR2 reads SNEGSKA (reference sequence). There are 13 residues in the CDR3. This CDR3 is CSAVLDSNNEQFF. As DNA, the CDR3 is TGCAGTGCCGTCCTGGACTCCAACAATGAGCAGTTCTTC.

The V and J genes are TRBV12-5 and TRBJ1-2; tentatively, D is TRBD1 (5 bases). Germline CDR1 reads LGHNT; CDR2 reads FRNRAP. V was trimmed by 6 bases and J by 0 bases, leaving 11 bases between them. The CDR3 is made up of 14 amino acids. As DNA, the CDR3 is TGTGCTAGTGGGAACAGAGGGGCTAACTATGGCTACACCTTC. Protein product: CASGNRGANYGYTF.

This clonotype was observed a few times. V usage is TRBV5-1 and J usage is TRBJ2-3; TRBD2 matches 7 bases. With 4 bases clipped from V and 4 bases from J, the junction kept 6 bases outside the gene matches. CDR3 length: 14 amino acids. The germline V gene has CDR1 SGHRS and CDR2 YFSETQ. Here the CDR3 reads CASSAWEGADTQYF. The CDR3 DNA is TGCGCCAGCAGCGCGTGGGAGGGCGCAGATACGCAGTATTTT.

This chain uses TRBV12-3 or TRBV12-4 with TRBJ2-3; 10 bases are a match to TRBD2. J lost 2 bases, V lost 2 bases, and 4 bases had no gene match. The CDR3 length is 16 residues. The CDR3 region is CASSLLAGVTTDTQYF. CDR3 in DNA: TGTGCCAGCAGTTTACTAGCGGGAGTAACCACAGATACGCAGTATTTT.

The chain has TRBV12-3 or TRBV12-4 and TRBJ2-5; D unclear. The CDR3 is 15 amino acids. V was trimmed by 3 bases and J by 2 bases, leaving 13 bases between them. Here the CDR3 reads CASSLTRPRQETQYF. The CDR3 DNA is TGTGCCAGCAGTTTGACCAGGCCCCGACAAGAGACCCAGTACTTC.

The sample holds a few counts of this clonotype. V is TRBV6-1 and J is TRBJ1-5; D not certain. The length of the CDR3 is 16 residues. Per the germline V gene, CDR1 is MNHNS and CDR2 is SASEGT. V dropped 6 bases and J dropped 2 bases, with 17 bases sitting between them. The CDR3 is CASRPWTGNGNQPQHF. The DNA of the CDR3 is TGTGCCAGCAGGCCATGGACGGGAAATGGCAATCAGCCCCAGCATTTT.

This clonotype was detected only once. The chain couples TRBV12-3 or TRBV12-4 to TRBJ2-1, with D maybe TRBD1 (6 bases). The CDR3 has 13 amino acids. Between the trimmed V and J ends, which lost 3 bases and 7 bases, there was a span of 10 bases. This CDR3 reads CASSLDQGNEQFF. The CDR3 bases are TGTGCCAGCAGTTTGGATCAGGGGAATGAGCAGTTCTTC.

This clonotype has a handful of counts. V usage is TRBV12-3 or TRBV12-4 and J usage is TRBJ2-3, with 8 bases fitting TRBD1. Losses at the gene ends were 1 base for V and 8 bases for J; bases not matched to a gene: 5. This CDR3 has 14 amino acids. CDR3 loop: CASSLVTGGSTQYF. The DNA for the CDR3 is TGTGCCAGCAGTTTAGTTACAGGGGGGAGTACGCAGTATTTT.

The chain is built from TRBV12-3 or TRBV12-4 and TRBJ2-2; D may be TRBD2 (5 bases). This CDR3 region has 15 residues. Trimming took off 5 bases at V and 5 bases at J, with 15 bases between the two ends. The CDR3 loop reads CASSSPTRYTGELFF. The CDR3 DNA reads as TGTGCCAGCAGTAGCCCAACTAGGTATACCGGGGAGCTGTTTTTT.

The chain joins TRBV20-1 to TRBJ2-1, with 15 bases that match TRBD2. J was trimmed by 10 bases and V by 5 bases; bases with no gene match: 9. The CDR3 is 15 amino acids. Germline CDR1 reads DFQATT; CDR2 reads SNEGSKA (reference sequence). CDR3 nucleotides: TGCAGTGCTCCAGGACTAGCGGGAGGGTCGGGCGAGCAGTTCTTC. Translated, it gives CSAPGLAGGSGEQFF.

In this sample, this clonotype turned up a few times. CDR3 protein: CASSPGTSNEKLFF. The CDR3 nucleotides read TGTGCCAGCAGCCCCGGGACAAGTAATGAAAAACTGTTTTTT. The chain combines TRBV12-3 or TRBV12-4 with TRBJ1-4; D is possibly TRBD1 (6 bases). The germline V and J ends were trimmed by 6 bases and 4 bases, with 12 bases remaining between them. This CDR3 has 14 residues.

This chain links TRBV20-1 with TRBJ2-7; 10 nucleotides match TRBD2. In germline, CDR1 is DFQATT, CDR2 SNEGSKA (reference sequence). There are 14 residues in the CDR3. V was pared by 6 bases and J by 2 bases, with 7 bases of the junction left unmatched. The CDR3 sequence is CSAPLAGFAYEQYF. CDR3 coding DNA: TGCAGTGCGCCACTAGCGGGATTTGCCTACGAGCAGTACTTC.

This clonotype was seen a few times. This chain links TRBV20-1 with TRBJ2-5; 13 bases map to TRBD2. This CDR3 has 16 amino acids. CDR1 and CDR2 (germline): DFQATT, SNEGSKA (reference sequence). Losses at the gene ends were 2 bases for V and 5 bases for J; bases not matched to a gene: 8. In DNA, the CDR3 is TGCAGTGCTAGAAAGGAACTAGCGGGAGGGTTGGAGACCCAGTACTTC. Translating it yields CSARKELAGGLETQYF.

The chain uses TRBV19 and TRBJ2-7; the D is unclear. The CDR3 loop spans 12 amino acids. Germline-derived CDR1 and CDR2 are LNHDA and SQIVND (reference sequence). V dropped 3 bases and J dropped 5 bases, with 8 bases sitting between them. The CDR3 spells CASSIGLNEQYF. The DNA for the CDR3 is TGTGCCAGTAGTATTGGGCTGAACGAGCAGTACTTC.

This clonotype was seen a handful of times. The rearrangement joins TRBV5-1 to TRBJ2-1, with 9 bases identical to TRBD2. V shed 4 bases and J 4 bases; nucleotides not matched to a gene: 9. The length of the CDR3 is 16 residues. Germline V gives CDR1 SGHRS, CDR2 YFSETQ. As DNA, the CDR3 is TGCGCCAGCAGCCCCTTACTAGCGGGCGATTACAATGAGCAGTTCTTC. As protein: CASSPLLAGDYNEQFF.

This rearrangement joins TRBV5-1 to TRBJ2-2, with a possible D match to TRBD2 (6 bases). This CDR3 has 18 amino acids. The germline V gene encodes CDR1 SGHRS and CDR2 YFSETQ. The V gene lost 4 bases and the J gene lost 3 bases, with 22 bases spanning the gap. CDR3 region: CASSLPREIGPYTGELFF. The CDR3 bases are TGCGCCAGCAGCCTACCTCGGGAGATTGGCCCGTACACCGGGGAGCTGTTTTTT. Full variable domain (rest looked up from reference TRBV5-1 and TRBJ2-2): KAGVTQTPRYLIKTRGQQVTLSCSPISGHRSVSWYQQTPGQGLQFLFEYFSETQRNKGNFPGRFSGRQFSNSRSEMNVSTLELGDSALYLCASSLPREIGPYTGELFFGEGSRLTVL.

J is TRBJ1-2 and V is TRBV5-1; tentatively, D is TRBD1 (6 bases). The V gene lost 0 bases and the J gene lost 3 bases, with 18 bases spanning the gap. The CDR3 covers 17 residues. Looked up from germline, CDR1 is SGHRS and CDR2 is YFSETQ. The chain's CDR3 is CASSLAVEQGHHYGYTF. CDR3 sequence (DNA): TGCGCCAGCAGCTTGGCGGTGGAACAGGGTCATCACTATGGCTACACCTTC.

This clonotype was picked up a small number of times. J is TRBJ2-2 and V is TRBV10-3; perhaps TRBD2 as D (5 bases). Germline V gene sequence: CDR1 ENHRY, CDR2 SYGVKD. Trimming pared 10 bases from V and 0 bases from J, leaving 15 bases between. The CDR3 covers 15 residues. The CDR3 region is CATGRADPNTGELFF. The CDR3 coding sequence is TGTGCCACCGGGCGGGCAGACCCGAACACCGGGGAGCTGTTTTTT.

This chain links TRBV14 with TRBJ1-2; tentatively, D is TRBD1 (6 bases). Trimming took 4 bases from V and 4 from J, leaving 13 bases between them. The CDR3 has 14 amino acids. CDR1 and CDR2 (germline): SGHDN, FVKESK. DNA of the CDR3: TGTGCCAGCAGCCCTTGGGGGGCTGGCTATGGCTACACCTTC. Protein sequence: CASSPWGAGYGYTF.

The chain is built from TRBV24-1 and TRBJ2-1; TRBD1 agrees at 9 bases. V shed 1 base, J shed 9 bases, and the junction held 3 bases outside the gene matches. The CDR3 has 14 residues. Germline CDR1 is KGHDR and CDR2 is SFDVKD. This CDR3 is CATSDFTGGSEQFF. CDR3 DNA: TGTGCCACCAGTGATTTTACAGGGGGCAGTGAGCAGTTCTTC.

This rearrangement joins TRBV5-8 to TRBJ2-3; perhaps TRBD1 as D (6 bases). V lost 2 bases and J 4 bases, leaving 17 bases between the germline ends. Germline V lookup: CDR1 SGHTS, CDR2 YDEGEE. The CDR3 totals 16 residues. The DNA for the CDR3 is TGTGCCAGCAGCTTTTACGGGACACCAGGGCCAGATACGCAGTATTTT. It translates to CASSFYGTPGPDTQYF.

About this clonotype: An end of the junction does not agree with germline; a read error may underlie this. This chain joins TRBV5-6 and TRBJ2-2; D may be TRBD2 (6 bases). The germline CDR1 and CDR2 sequences are SGHDT and YYEEEE. The CDR3 is 17 amino acids. The CDR3 is CASSLGRYSTGTGELFF. The CDR3 DNA is TGTGCCAGCAGTTTGGGGAGGTACAGCACGGGCACCGGGGAGCTGTTTTTT.

This clonotype was counted only a few times. The rearrangement uses TRBV11-2 and TRBJ1-1, with 10 bases matching TRBD1. The germline V gene has CDR1 SGHAT and CDR2 FQNNGV. The CDR3 has 15 residues. Losses at the gene ends were 5 bases for V and 6 bases for J; bases not matched to a gene: 9. The CDR3 region has the DNA TGTGCCAGCAGCGCGGACAGGGGGTCAAGGGCTGAAGCTTTCTTT. Its translation is CASSADRGSRAEAFF.

This clonotype occurred a few times. The chain combines TRBV7-9 with TRBJ1-4, with TRBD1 identical over 12 bases. V shed 5 bases, J shed 3 bases, and the junction held 7 bases outside the gene matches. Germline V lookup: CDR1 SEHNR, CDR2 FQNEAQ (reference sequence). The CDR3 contains 17 residues. For the CDR3, the DNA is TGTGCCAGCAGCCCTGGGACAGGGGGCGCTTCTAATGAAAAACTGTTTTTT. It yields the protein CASSPGTGGASNEKLFF. Supplemented by reference TRBV7-9 and TRBJ1-4, the full variable domain reads DTGVSQNPRHKITKRGQNVTFRCDPISEHNRLYWYRQTLGQGPEFLTYFQNEAQLEKSRLLSDRFSAERPKGSFSTLEIQRTEQGDSAMYLCASSPGTGGASNEKLFFGSGTQLSVL.

In this sample, this clonotype turned up a few times. The chain has TRBV3-1 and TRBJ2-2; D is tentatively TRBD1 or TRBD2 (5 bases each). The CDR3 is made up of 14 amino acids. Germline V gives CDR1 LGHDT, CDR2 YNNKEL (reference sequence). The V end lost 4 bases, the J end lost 7 bases, and 13 bases lay between the germline ends. DNA of the CDR3: TGTGCCAGCAGCCGTACTGAGAGGGGCGGGGAGCTGTTTTTT. This codes for CASSRTERGGELFF.

V is TRBV18 and J is TRBJ1-1, with D unclear. V lost 6 bases and J 10 bases, leaving 15 bases between the germline ends. Germline assignment: CDR1 KGHSH and CDR2 LQKENI. The CDR3 runs 12 residues. The CDR3 DNA sequence: TGTGCCAGCTCCACGACCGACGCAGGAGCTTTCTTT. It is translated as CASSTTDAGAFF.

This chain joins TRBV20-1 and TRBJ2-5; the D gene could be TRBD1 or TRBD2 (6 bases each). The CDR3 is 15 residues long. Germline CDR1 is DFQATT and CDR2 is SNEGSKA (reference sequence). Deletions cut 3 bases from V and 5 bases from J, with 19 bases between. The CDR3 DNA is TGCAGTGCTAGGGGGGGCGCGGGGAGAGGGGAGACCCAGTACTTC. As protein: CSARGGAGRGETQYF.

The rearrangement links TRBV15 to TRBJ1-6, with unresolved D. This CDR3 spans 13 amino acids. The germline V and J ends were trimmed by 3 bases and 5 bases, with 5 bases remaining between them. CDR1 LNHNV and CDR2 YYDKDF come from the germline V gene (reference sequence). CDR3 residues: CATSSGDNSPLHF. The CDR3 DNA reads TGTGCCACCAGCAGCGGAGATAATTCACCCCTCCACTTT.